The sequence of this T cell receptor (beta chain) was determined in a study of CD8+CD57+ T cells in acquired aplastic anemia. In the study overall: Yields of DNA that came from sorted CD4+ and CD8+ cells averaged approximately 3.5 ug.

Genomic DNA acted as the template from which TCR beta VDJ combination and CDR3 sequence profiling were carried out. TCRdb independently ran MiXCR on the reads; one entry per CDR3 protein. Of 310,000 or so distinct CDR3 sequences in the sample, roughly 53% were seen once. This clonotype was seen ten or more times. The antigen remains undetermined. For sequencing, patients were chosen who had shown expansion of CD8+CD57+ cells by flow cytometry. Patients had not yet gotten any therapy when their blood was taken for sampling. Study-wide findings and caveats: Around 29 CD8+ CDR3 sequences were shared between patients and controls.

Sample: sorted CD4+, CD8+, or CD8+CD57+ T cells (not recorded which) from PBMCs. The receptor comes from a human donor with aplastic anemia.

CDR3 amino acids: CASSLVPAGADTQYF. The CDR3 bases are TGTGCCAGCAGCTTGGTACCGGCGGGGGCAGATACGCAGTATTTT. This chain connects TRBV5-6 to TRBJ2-3; 7 bases agree with TRBD2. V gave up 0 bases and J gave up 4 bases; unmatched junction bases: 5. There are 15 residues in the CDR3. Germline CDR1 reads SGHDT; CDR2 reads YYEEEE.